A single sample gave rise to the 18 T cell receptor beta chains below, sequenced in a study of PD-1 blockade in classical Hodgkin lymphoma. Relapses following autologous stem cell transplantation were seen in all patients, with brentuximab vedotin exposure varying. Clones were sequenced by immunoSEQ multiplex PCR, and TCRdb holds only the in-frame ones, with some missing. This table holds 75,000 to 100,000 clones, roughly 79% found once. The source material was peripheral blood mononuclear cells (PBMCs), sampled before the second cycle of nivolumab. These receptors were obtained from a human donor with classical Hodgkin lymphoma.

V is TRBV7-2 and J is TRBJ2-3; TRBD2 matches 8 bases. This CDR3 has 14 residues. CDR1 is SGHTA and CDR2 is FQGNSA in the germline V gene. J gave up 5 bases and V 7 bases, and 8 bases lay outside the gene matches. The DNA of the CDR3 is TGTGCCAGCACCTGGAGAGCGGGAGAAGATACGCAGTATTTT. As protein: CASTWRAGEDTQYF. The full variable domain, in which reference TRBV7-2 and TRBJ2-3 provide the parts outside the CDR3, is GAGVSQSPSNKVTEKGKDVELRCDPISGHTALYWYRQSLGQGLEFLIYFQGNSAPDKSGLPSDRFSAERTGGSVSTLTIQRTQQEDSAVYLCASTWRAGEDTQYFGPGTRLTVL.

CDR3 sequence: CASSIRGGYSYEQYF. Written as DNA, the CDR3 is TGTGCCAGTAGTATCCGGGGCGGTTATTCCTACGAGCAGTACTTC. The J gene is TRBJ2-7, the V gene TRBV19; perhaps D is TRBD1 or TRBD2 (5 bases each). V was shortened by 3 bases and J by 1 base, with 13 bases between the two germline ends. The CDR3 has 15 amino acids. Per germline, CDR1 LNHDA and CDR2 SQIVND (reference sequence).

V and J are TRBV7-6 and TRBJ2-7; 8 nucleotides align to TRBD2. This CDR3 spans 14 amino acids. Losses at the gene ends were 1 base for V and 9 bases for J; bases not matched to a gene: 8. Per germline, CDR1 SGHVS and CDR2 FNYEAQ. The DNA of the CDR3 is TGTGCCAGCAGCTTAGGAGGACTAGCAGATGGGCAGTACTTC. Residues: CASSLGGLADGQYF.

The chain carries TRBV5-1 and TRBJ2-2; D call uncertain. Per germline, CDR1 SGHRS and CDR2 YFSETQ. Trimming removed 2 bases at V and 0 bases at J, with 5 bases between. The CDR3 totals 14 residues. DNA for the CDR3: TGCGCCAGCAGCTTAGACCCGAACACCGGGGAGCTGTTTTTT. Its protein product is CASSLDPNTGELFF.

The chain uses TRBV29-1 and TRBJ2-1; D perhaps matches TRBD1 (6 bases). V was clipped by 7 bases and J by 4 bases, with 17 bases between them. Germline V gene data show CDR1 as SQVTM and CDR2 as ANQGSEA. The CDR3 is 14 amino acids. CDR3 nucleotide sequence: TGCAGCGCGTCACGGAGAGGGGGTTACAATGAGCAGTTCTTC. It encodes CSASRRGGYNEQFF.

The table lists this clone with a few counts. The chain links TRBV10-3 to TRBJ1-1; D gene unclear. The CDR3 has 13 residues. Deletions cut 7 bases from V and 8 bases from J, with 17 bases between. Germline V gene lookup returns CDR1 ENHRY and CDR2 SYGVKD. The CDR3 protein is CAITMDLTSEAFF. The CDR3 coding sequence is TGTGCCATCACCATGGACCTTACCTCCGAAGCTTTCTTT.

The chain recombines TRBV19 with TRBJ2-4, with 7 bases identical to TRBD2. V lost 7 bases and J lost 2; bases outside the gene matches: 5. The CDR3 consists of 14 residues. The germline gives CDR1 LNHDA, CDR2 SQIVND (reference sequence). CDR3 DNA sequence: TGTGCCAGTAAGGCGGGAGTTACCAAAAACATTCAGTACTTC. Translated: CASKAGVTKNIQYF.

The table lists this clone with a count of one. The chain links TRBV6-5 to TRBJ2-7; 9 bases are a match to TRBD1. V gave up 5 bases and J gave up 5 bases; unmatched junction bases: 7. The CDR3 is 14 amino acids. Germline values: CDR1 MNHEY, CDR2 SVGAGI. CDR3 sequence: CASSRGQGKNEQYF. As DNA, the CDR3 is TGTGCCAGCAGTAGGGGACAGGGTAAAAACGAGCAGTACTTC.

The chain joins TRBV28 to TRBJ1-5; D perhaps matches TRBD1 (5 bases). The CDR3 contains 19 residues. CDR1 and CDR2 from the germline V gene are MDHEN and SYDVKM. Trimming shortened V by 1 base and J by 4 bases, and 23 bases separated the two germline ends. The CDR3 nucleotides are TGTGCCAGCAGTTTATTCGGACGTTGGGGCGTTGAGGGAAATCAGCCCCAGCATTTT. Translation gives CASSLFGRWGVEGNQPQHF.

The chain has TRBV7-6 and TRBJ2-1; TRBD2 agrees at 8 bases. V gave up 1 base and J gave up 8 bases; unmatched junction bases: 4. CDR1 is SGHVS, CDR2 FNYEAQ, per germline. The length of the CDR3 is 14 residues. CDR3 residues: CASSLGAGVYEQFF. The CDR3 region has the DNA TGTGCCAGCAGCTTAGGAGCGGGAGTATATGAGCAGTTCTTC.

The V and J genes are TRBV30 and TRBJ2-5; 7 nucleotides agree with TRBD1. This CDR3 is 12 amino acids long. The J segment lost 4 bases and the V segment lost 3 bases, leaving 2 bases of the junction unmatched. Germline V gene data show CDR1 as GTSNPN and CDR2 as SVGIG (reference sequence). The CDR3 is CAWSAGGETQYF. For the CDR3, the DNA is TGTGCCTGGAGCGCAGGGGGAGAGACCCAGTACTTC.

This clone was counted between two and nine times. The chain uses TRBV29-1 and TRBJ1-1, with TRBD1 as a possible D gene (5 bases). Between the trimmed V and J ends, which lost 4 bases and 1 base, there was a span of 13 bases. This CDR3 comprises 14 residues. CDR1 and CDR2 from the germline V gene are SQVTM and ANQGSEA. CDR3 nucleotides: TGCAGCGTTGCGGGCGTGGGGGGGAACACTGAAGCTTTCTTT. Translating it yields CSVAGVGGNTEAFF.

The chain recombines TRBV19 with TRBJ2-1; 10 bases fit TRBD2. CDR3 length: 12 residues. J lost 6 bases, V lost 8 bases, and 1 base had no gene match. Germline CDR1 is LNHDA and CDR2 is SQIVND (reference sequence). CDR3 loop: CASRLAGNEQFF. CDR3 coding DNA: TGTGCCAGTCGACTAGCGGGCAATGAGCAGTTCTTC.

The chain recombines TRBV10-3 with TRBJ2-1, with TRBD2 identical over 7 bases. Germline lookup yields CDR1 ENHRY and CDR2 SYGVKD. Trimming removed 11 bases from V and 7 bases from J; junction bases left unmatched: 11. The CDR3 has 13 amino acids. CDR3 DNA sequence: TGTGCCGCCTCGGCGGGAGCTGGAAATGAGCAGTTCTTC. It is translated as CAASAGAGNEQFF.

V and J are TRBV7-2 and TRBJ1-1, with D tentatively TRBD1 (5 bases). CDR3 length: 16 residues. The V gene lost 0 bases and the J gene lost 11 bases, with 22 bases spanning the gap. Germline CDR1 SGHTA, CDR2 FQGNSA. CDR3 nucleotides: TGTGCCAGCAGCTTAGCGGGTTCGACAGTCGGGGTCTCTGCTTTCTTT. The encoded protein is CASSLAGSTVGVSAFF.

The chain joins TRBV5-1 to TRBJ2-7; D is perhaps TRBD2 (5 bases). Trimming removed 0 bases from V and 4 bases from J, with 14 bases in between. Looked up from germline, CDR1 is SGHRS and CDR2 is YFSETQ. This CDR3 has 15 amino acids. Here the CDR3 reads CASSLGPAEQYEQYF. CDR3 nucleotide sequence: TGCGCCAGCAGCTTGGGCCCAGCGGAGCAATACGAGCAGTACTTC.

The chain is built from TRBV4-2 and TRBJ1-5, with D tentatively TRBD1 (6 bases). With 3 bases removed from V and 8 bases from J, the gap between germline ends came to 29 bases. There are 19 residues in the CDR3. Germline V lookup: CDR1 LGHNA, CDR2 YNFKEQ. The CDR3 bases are TGTGCCAGCAGCCAGGCGATGAAGGGAACAACAGGGATGAGAAAGCCCCAGCATTTT. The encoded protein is CASSQAMKGTTGMRKPQHF.

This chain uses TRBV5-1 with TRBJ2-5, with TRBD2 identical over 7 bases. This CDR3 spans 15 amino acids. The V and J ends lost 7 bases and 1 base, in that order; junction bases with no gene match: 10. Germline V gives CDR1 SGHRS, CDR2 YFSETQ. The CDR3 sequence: CASATGGSTQETQYF. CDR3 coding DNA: TGCGCCAGCGCCACAGGCGGGAGTACCCAAGAGACCCAGTACTTC.